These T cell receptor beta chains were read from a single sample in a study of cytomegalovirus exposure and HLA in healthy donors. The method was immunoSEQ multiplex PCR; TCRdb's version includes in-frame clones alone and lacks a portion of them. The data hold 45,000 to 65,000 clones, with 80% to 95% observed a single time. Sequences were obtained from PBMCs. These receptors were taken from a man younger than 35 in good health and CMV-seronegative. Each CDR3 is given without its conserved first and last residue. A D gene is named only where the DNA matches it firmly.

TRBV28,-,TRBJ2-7,ASRTLPEQY
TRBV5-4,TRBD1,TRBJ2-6,ASSPILGQGRSGANVLT
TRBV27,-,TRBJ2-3,ASSFSGGGDTQY
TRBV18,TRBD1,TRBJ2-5,ASSPTSGTGMETQY
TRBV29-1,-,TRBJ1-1,SVGHGLPGGEAF
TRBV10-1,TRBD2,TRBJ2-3,ASSTRTSGGTDTQY
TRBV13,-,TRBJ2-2,ASSIQGLYGNAGELF
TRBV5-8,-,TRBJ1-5,ASSRSVFSNQPQH
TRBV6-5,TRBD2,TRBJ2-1,ASSWTSGRDYNEQF
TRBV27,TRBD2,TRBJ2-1,ASSFQGLSYNEQF
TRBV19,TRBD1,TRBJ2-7,ASGTGASSYEQY
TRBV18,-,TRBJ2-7,ASSRAQKDYEQY
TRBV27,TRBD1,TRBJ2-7,ASSLGQTYEQY
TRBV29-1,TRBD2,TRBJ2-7,SAAGTSSYEQY
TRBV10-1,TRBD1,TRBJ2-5,ASGVQGSRETQY
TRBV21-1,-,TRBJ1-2,ASSGEGGTHGYT
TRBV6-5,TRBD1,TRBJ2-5,ASSTQGVFGETQY
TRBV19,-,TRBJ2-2,ASSKTRNTGELF
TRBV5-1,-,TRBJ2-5,ASSSQIQETQY
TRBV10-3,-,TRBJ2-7,AISAHSLPNEQY
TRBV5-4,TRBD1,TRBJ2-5,ASSRTGGGRDQETQY
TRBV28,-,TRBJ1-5,ASSPQISNQPQH
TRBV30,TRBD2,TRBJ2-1,AWSALAGTFGHEQF
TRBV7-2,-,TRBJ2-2,ASSPGGIANTGELF
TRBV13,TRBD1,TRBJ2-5,ASSSGQGEQETQY
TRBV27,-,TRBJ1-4,ASSSNPTELGEKLF
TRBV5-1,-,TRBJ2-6,ASSPTEGLISGANVLT
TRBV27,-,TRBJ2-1,ASSLGSYNEQF
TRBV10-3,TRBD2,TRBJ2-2,AISDLRTSGGNTGELF
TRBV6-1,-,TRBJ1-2,ASGVREGYGYT
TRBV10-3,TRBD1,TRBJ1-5,AISESGTGEPQH
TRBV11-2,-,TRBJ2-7,ASSRRDLTRGEQY
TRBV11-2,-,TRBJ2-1,ASSPRTATVSEQF
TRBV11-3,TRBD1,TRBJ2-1,ASSAGQGAMNEQF
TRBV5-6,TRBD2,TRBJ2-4,ASSLWGGRGAKNIQY
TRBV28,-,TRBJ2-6,ATLHGSGANVLT
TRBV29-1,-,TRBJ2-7,SVEGVARPAYEQY
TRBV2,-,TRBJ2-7,ASSGQLPYEQY
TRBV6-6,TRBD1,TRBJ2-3,ASSPEGAHTDTQY